This is a list of T cell receptor beta chains from one sample in a study of cytotoxic CD8 clonotypes in ibrutinib-treated CLL. TCRdb's table, derived via immunoSEQ multiplex PCR, lists solely in-frame clones and lacks some. The data contain 130,000 or so clones, 79% of them singletons. The material was PBMCs, obtained after 12 months of ibrutinib treatment. These receptors were obtained from a human donor with chronic lymphocytic leukemia. Both conserved end residues are part of each CDR3. D genes are given only for firm matches. Size is stated for part of the rows, as once, few or many counts, or as a class when the clone is expanded.

CDR3 DNA: TGTGCCAGCAGTTTCACCGGGACTAGCTATAAAGAGACCCAGTACTTC
CDR3 protein: CASSFTGTSYKETQYF
J gene: TRBJ2-5
D gene: TRBD2
V gene: TRBV28
clone size: .

CDR3 DNA: TGTGCCAGCAGCTTAGCAATCACCCTCTTTATGAACACTGAAGCTTTCTTT
CDR3 protein: CASSLAITLFMNTEAFF
J gene: TRBJ1-1
D gene: .
V gene: TRBV7-9
clone size: once

CDR3 DNA: TGTGCCAGCAGTCCTAGCGGGGGGGCCAAAAACATTCAGTACTTC
CDR3 protein: CASSPSGGAKNIQYF
J gene: TRBJ2-4
D gene: TRBD2
V gene: TRBV28
clone size: .

CDR3 DNA: TGTGCCAGCAGCTTAGTGCAGGCAAACACCATATATTTT
CDR3 protein: CASSLVQANTIYF
J gene: TRBJ1-3
D gene: .
V gene: TRBV11-2
clone size: .

CDR3 DNA: TGTGCCTGGGGGACTAGCGTTCGCTACGAGCAGTACTTC
CDR3 protein: CAWGTSVRYEQYF
J gene: TRBJ2-7
D gene: TRBD2
V gene: TRBV30
clone size: .

CDR3 DNA: TGTGCCAGCAGCCAAGATACGGGGAGAATTTTCTACGAGCAGTACTTC
CDR3 protein: CASSQDTGRIFYEQYF
J gene: TRBJ2-7
D gene: .
V gene: TRBV4-2
clone size: .

CDR3 DNA: TGCAGTGCCCCGACGAGGACTGAAGCTTTCTTT
CDR3 protein: CSAPTRTEAFF
J gene: TRBJ1-1
D gene: .
V gene: TRBV20-1
clone size: .

CDR3 DNA: TGTGCCAGTACCTACAGACTAGCGGCTTACAATGAGCAGTTCTTC
CDR3 protein: CASTYRLAAYNEQFF
J gene: TRBJ2-1
D gene: TRBD2
V gene: TRBV19
clone size: few

CDR3 DNA: TGTGCCAGCAGTGAAGGAATCCAATACACCGGGGAGCTGTTTTTT
CDR3 protein: CASSEGIQYTGELFF
J gene: TRBJ2-2
D gene: .
V gene: TRBV2
clone size: .

CDR3 DNA: TGTGCCAGCAGCCGCAACACTGAAGCTTTCTTT
CDR3 protein: CASSRNTEAFF
J gene: TRBJ1-1
D gene: .
V gene: TRBV7-9
clone size: .